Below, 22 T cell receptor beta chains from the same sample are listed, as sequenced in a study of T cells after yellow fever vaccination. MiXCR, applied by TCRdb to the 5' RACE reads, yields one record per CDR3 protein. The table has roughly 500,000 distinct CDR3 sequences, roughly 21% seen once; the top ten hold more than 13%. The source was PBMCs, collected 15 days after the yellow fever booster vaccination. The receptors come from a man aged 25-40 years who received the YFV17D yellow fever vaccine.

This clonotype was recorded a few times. For the CDR3, the DNA is TGTGCCAGCAGCGTAGGACCCCTGAGAGAGACCCAGTACTTC. It codes for CASSVGPLRETQYF. V and J are TRBV9 and TRBJ2-5, with D hard to call. Trimming left V 0 bases short and J 4 bases short, with 10 bases between. The CDR3 is 14 residues long. The germline CDR1 and CDR2 sequences are SGDLS and YYNGEE.

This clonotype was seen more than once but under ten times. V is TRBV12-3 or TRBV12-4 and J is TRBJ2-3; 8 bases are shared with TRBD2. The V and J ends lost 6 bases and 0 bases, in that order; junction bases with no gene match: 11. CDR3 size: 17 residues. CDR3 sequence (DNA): TGTGCCAGCAGAGCGGGGGATAGCGCCTCTAGCACAGATACGCAGTATTTT. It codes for CASRAGDSASSTDTQYF.

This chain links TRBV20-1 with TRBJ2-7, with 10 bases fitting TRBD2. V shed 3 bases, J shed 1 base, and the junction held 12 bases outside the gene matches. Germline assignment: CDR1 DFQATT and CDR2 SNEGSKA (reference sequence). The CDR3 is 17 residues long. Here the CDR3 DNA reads TGCAGTGCTAGTGCCGGGACTAGCGTCGTCGGATCCTACGAGCAGTACTTC. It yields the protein CSASAGTSVVGSYEQYF.

The CDR3, as DNA: TGCGCCAGCAGCTTGGACATTGACACTGAAGCTTTCTTT. Encoded protein: CASSLDIDTEAFF. The J gene is TRBJ1-1, the V gene TRBV5-1; D is undetermined. The CDR3 extends over 13 amino acids. Germline CDR1 and CDR2: SGHRS and YFSETQ. The V and J ends lost 0 bases and 3 bases respectively, with 6 bases between them.

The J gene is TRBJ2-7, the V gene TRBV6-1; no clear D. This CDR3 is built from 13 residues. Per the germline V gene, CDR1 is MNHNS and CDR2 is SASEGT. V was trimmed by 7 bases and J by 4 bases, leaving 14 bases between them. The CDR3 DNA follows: TGTGCCAGCACCCAGACCGGAAGGTACGAGCAGTACTTC. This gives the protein CASTQTGRYEQYF.

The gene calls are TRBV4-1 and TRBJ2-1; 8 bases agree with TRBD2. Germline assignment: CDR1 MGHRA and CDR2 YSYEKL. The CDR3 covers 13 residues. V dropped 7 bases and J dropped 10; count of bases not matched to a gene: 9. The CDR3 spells CASTNGGAWEQFF. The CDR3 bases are TGCGCCAGCACCAACGGGGGGGCTTGGGAGCAGTTCTTC.

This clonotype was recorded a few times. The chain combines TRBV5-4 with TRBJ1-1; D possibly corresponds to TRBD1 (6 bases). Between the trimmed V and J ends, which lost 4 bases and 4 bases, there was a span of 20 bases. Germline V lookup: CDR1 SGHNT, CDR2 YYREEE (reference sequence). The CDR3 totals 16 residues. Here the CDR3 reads CASSKGQRGGGTEAFF. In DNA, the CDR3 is TGTGCCAGCAGCAAAGGACAGAGGGGAGGCGGCACTGAAGCTTTCTTT.

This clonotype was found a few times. CDR3 in DNA: TGTGCCAGCACCTCCGGAGGTCGGAATGAGCAGTTCTTC. Amino acid sequence: CASTSGGRNEQFF. The chain employs TRBV28 and TRBJ2-1; D is perhaps TRBD2 (5 bases). The CDR3 extends over 13 amino acids. Germline assignment: CDR1 MDHEN and CDR2 SYDVKM. Trimming removed 7 bases from V and 7 bases from J, with 14 bases in between.

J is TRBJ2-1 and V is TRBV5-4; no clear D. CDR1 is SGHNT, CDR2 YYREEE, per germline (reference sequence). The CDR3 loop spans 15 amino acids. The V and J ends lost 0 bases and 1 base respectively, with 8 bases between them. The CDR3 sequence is CASSLDKGSYNEQFF. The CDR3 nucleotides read TGTGCCAGCAGCTTGGATAAGGGATCCTACAATGAGCAGTTCTTC.

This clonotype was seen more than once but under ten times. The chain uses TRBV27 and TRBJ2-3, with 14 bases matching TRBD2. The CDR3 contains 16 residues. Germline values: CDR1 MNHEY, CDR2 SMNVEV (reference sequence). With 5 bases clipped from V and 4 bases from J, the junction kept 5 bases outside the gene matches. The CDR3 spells CASSPRTSGRSDTQYF. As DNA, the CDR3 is TGTGCCAGCAGTCCAAGGACTAGCGGGAGGTCAGATACGCAGTATTTT.

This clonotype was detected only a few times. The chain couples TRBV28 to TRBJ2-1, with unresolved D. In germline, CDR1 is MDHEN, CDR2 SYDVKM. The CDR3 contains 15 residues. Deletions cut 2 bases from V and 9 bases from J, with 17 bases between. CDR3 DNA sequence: TGTGCCAGCAGTTTAGGAGATCGGCCCGCTGTTGAGCAGTTCTTC. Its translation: CASSLGDRPAVEQFF.

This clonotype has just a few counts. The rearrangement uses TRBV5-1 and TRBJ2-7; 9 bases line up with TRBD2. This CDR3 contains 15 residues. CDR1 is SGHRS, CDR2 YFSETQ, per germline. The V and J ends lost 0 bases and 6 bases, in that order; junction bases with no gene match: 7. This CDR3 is CASSLEGLASGEQYF. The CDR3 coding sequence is TGCGCCAGCAGCTTGGAGGGACTAGCATCCGGCGAGCAGTACTTC.

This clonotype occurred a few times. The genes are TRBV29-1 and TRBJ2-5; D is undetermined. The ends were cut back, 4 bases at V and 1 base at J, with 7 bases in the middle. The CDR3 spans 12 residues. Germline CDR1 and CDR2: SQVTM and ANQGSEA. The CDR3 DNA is TGCAGCGTTGCGAGACTCCAAGAGACCCAGTACTTC. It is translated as CSVARLQETQYF.

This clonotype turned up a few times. The CDR3 spells CASGSGLNTGELFF. DNA of the CDR3: TGTGCCAGCGGCTCCGGGCTCAACACCGGGGAGCTGTTTTTT. This chain uses TRBV7-7 with TRBJ2-2; D uncertain. V dropped 8 bases and J dropped 2 bases, with 12 bases sitting between them. Germline V gene sequence: CDR1 SSHAT, CDR2 FNYEAQ (reference sequence). The CDR3 is 14 amino acids.

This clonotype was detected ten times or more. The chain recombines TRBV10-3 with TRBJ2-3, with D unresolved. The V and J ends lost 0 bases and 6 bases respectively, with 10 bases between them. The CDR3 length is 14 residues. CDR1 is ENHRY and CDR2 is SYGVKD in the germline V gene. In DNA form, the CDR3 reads TGTGCCATCAGTGAGTCGTCGACCTGGGATACGCAGTATTTT. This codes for CAISESSTWDTQYF.

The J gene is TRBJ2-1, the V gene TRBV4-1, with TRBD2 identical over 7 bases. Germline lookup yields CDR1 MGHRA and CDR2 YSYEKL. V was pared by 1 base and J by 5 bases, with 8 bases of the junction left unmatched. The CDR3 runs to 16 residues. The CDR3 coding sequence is TGCGCCAGCAGCCAAGTTCGGGCGGGAGCGGACAATGAGCAGTTCTTC. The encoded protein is CASSQVRAGADNEQFF.

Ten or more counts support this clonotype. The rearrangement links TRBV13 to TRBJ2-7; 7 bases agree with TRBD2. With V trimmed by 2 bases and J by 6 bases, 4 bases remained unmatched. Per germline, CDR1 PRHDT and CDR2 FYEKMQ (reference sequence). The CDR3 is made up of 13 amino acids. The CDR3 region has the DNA TGTGCCAGCAGCTTATGGACGGGGGGCGAGCAGTACTTC. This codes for CASSLWTGGEQYF.

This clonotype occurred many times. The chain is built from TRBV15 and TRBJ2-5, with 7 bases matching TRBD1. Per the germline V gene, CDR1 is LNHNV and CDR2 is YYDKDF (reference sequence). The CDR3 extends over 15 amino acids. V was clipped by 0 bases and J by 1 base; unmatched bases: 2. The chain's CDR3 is CATSREGTAQETQYF. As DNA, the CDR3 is TGTGCCACCAGCAGAGAAGGGACAGCCCAAGAGACCCAGTACTTC.

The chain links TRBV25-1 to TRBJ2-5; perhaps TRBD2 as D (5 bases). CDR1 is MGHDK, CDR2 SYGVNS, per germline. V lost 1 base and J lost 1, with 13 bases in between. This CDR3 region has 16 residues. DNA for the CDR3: TGTGCCAGCAGTGAATTAGGTGCGCGGGCCCAAGAGACCCAGTACTTC. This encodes CASSELGARAQETQYF. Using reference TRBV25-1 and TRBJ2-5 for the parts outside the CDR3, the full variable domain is EADIYQTPRYLVIGTGKKITLECSQTMGHDKMYWYQQDPGMELHLIHYSYGVNSTEKGDLSSESTVSRIRTEHFPLTLESARPSHTSQYLCASSELGARAQETQYFGPGTRLLVL.

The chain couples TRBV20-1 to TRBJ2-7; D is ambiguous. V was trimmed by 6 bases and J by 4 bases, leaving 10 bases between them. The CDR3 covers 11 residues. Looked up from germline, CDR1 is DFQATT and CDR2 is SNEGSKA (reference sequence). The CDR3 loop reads CSAQAIYEQYF. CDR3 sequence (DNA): TGCAGTGCCCAGGCTATTTACGAGCAGTACTTC.

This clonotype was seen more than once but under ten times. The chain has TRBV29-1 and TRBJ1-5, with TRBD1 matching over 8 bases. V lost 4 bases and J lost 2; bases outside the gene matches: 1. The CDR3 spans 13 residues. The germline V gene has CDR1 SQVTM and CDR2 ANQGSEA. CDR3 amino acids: CSVVGQGNQPQHF. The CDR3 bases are TGCAGCGTTGTGGGACAGGGCAATCAGCCCCAGCATTTT. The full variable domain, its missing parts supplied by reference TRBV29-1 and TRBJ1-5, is SAVISQKPSRDICQRGTSLTIQCQVDSQVTMMFWYRQQPGQSLTLIATANQGSEATYESGFVIDKFPISRPNLTFSTLTVSNMSPEDSSIYLCSVVGQGNQPQHFGDGTRLSIL.

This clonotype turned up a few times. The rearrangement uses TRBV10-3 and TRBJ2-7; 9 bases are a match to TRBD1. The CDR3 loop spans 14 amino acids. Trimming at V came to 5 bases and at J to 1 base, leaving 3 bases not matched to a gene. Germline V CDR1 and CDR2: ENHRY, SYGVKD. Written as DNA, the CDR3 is TGTGCCATCAGTTCGGGACAGGGTTCCTACGAGCAGTACTTC. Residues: CAISSGQGSYEQYF.